The rows below give T cell receptor beta chains drawn from one sample of a study of blood T cell repertoires in COVID-19. The repertoire was sequenced with immunoSEQ multiplex PCR; TCRdb's copy has only in-frame clones and lacks some. The sample shows 200,000 to 250,000 clones, 84% of them seen only once. Sequencing used peripheral blood. All receptors come from a woman older than 75 with COVID-19, enrolled during active disease. CDR3s include the opening cysteine and the closing phenylalanine or tryptophan. The D gene is left open where the match is weak. Size values are once, few and many counts, or a class for expanded clones, and some rows have none.

.,.,TRBV5-5,TRBJ1-5,CASSLTGGDQPQHF,TGTGCCAGCAGCCTTACCGGGGGGGATCAGCCCCAGCATTTT
.,TRBD1,TRBV18,TRBJ2-7,CASSPMTPGTGTYEQYF,TGTGCCAGCTCACCAATGACCCCCGGGACAGGGACCTACGAGCAGTACTTC
.,.,TRBV18,TRBJ1-2,CASSIQPERIGYGYTF,TGTGCCAGCTCAATACAACCCGAGAGGATAGGCTATGGCTACACCTTC
.,TRBD2,TRBV5-4,TRBJ2-7,CASSPGTSGTSYEQYF,TGTGCCAGCAGCCCGGGGACTAGCGGGACCAGCTACGAGCAGTACTTC
.,TRBD1,TRBV12-3/TRBV12-4,TRBJ1-4,CASWDRIEKLFF,TGTGCCAGCTGGGACAGAATTGAAAAACTGTTTTTT
.,TRBD1,TRBV9,TRBJ2-1,CASSVTTGGTDEQFF,TGTGCCAGCAGCGTAACGACAGGGGGGACGGATGAGCAGTTCTTC
.,.,TRBV2,TRBJ1-2,CASSFPGYTF,TGTGCCAGCAGTTTCCCGGGCTACACCTTC
once,TRBD2,TRBV18,TRBJ2-2,CASSPLLAGETGELFF,TGTGCCAGCTCACCTCTACTAGCGGGAGAGACCGGGGAGCTGTTTTTT
.,.,TRBV2,TRBJ1-5,CASSLRWGGDQPQHF,TGTGCCAGCAGCCTCCGGTGGGGGGGAGATCAGCCCCAGCATTTT
once,TRBD1,TRBV5-1,TRBJ1-4,CASSLVGTGEKLFF,TGCGCCAGCAGCTTGGTGGGGACAGGCGAAAAACTGTTTTTT
.,.,TRBV3-1/TRBV3-2,TRBJ1-5,CASSQDQGSAPQHF,TGTGCCAGCAGCCAAGATCAGGGGAGCGCCCCCCAGCATTTT
.,.,TRBV4-1,TRBJ2-3,CASTPTASMADTQYF,TGCGCCAGCACCCCTACAGCATCAATGGCAGATACGCAGTATTTT
.,.,TRBV18,TRBJ1-6,CASSPTVANSPLHF,TGTGCCAGCTCACCCACGGTTGCCAATTCACCCCTCCACTTT
.,TRBD2,TRBV7-2,TRBJ2-7,CASSLRLASYEQYF,TGTGCCAGCAGCTTGCGACTAGCCTCCTACGAGCAGTACTTC
.,.,TRBV6-1,TRBJ1-2,CASSEGGREGNYGYTF,TGTGCCAGCAGTGAGGGGGGGAGGGAAGGTAACTATGGCTACACCTTC
.,.,TRBV5-4,TRBJ1-4,CASSLSVANEKLFF,TGTGCCAGCAGCCTGAGTGTGGCTAATGAAAAACTGTTTTTT
.,.,TRBV7-9,TRBJ1-3,CASSKTSSGNTIYF,TGTGCCAGCAGCAAAACGAGCTCTGGAAACACCATATATTTT
once,.,TRBV5-4,TRBJ1-6,CASSSGNGASPLHF,TGTGCCAGCAGCTCGGGTAATGGGGCTTCACCCCTCCACTTT
.,TRBD1,TRBV4-1,TRBJ1-5,CASSQGTASNQPQHF,TGCGCCAGCAGCCAGGGGACAGCTAGCAATCAGCCCCAGCATTTT
.,TRBD1,TRBV2,TRBJ1-4,CAAGTDNEKLFF,TGCGCCGCAGGGACAGATAATGAAAAACTGTTTTTT
.,.,TRBV3-1/TRBV3-2,TRBJ2-7,CASSEGGQNHEQYF,TGTGCCAGCAGCGAAGGGGGACAAAACCACGAGCAGTACTTC
once,TRBD1,TRBV24-1,TRBJ2-2,CATSDSWGQGHTGELFF,TGTGCCACCAGTGATTCCTGGGGACAGGGTCACACCGGGGAGCTGTTTTTT
.,.,TRBV2,TRBJ2-7,CASTSLAETQYF,TGTGCCAGCACAAGTTTAGCGGAAACGCAGTACTTC
.,TRBD1,TRBV5-1,TRBJ1-4,CASSGGQNNEKLFF,TGCGCCAGCAGCGGGGGACAGAATAATGAAAAACTGTTTTTT
.,TRBD1,TRBV6-2/TRBV6-3,TRBJ1-4,CASSIPTGAPRKLFF,TGTGCCAGCAGCATACCTACAGGGGCACCGAGGAAACTGTTTTTT
once,TRBD1,TRBV6-6,TRBJ1-4,CASSYWTGLGNEKLFF,TGTGCCAGCAGTTACTGGACAGGGTTGGGTAATGAAAAACTGTTTTTT
.,.,TRBV5-1,TRBJ2-5,CASSLGEVGTQYF,TGCGCCAGCAGCCTTGGCGAGGTTGGGACCCAGTACTTC
.,.,TRBV28,TRBJ1-2,CARDSGEAGGYTF,TGTGCCAGGGACTCGGGGGAGGCGGGTGGCTACACCTTC
once,TRBD1,TRBV2,TRBJ1-2,CASSLDRIYTF,TGTGCCAGCAGTCTGGACAGGATCTACACCTTC
.,.,TRBV3-1/TRBV3-2,TRBJ2-3,CASSDLTASSLNTQYF,TGTGCCAGCAGCGATTTGACAGCTTCCTCCCTCAATACGCAGTATTTT
.,TRBD2,TRBV11-3,TRBJ2-3,CASSRTSGAWDTQYF,TGTGCCAGCAGCCGGACTAGCGGGGCCTGGGATACGCAGTATTTT
.,.,TRBV3-1/TRBV3-2,TRBJ1-2,CASSPNRLGGYTF,TGTGCCAGCAGCCCGAATAGGCTAGGTGGCTACACCTTC